A single sample gave rise to the 13 T cell receptor beta chains below, sequenced in a study of T-cell memory formation after mild COVID-19. TCRdb called the 5' RACE reads again in MiXCR, with one record for every CDR3 protein. Here the sample spans approximately 350,000 distinct CDR3 sequences, 13% to 15% being singletons. What was sequenced was PBMCs or a T cell subset sorted from them (not recorded which). The source of these receptors is a young man who had mild COVID-19 (a few samples of this study predate the infection). Cell type and time point are not known.

The gene calls are TRBV3-1 and TRBJ2-2; D is unresolved. The CDR3 sequence is 16 residues long. With 0 bases removed from V and 4 bases from J, the gap between germline ends came to 12 bases. Germline CDR1 reads LGHDT; CDR2 reads YNNKEL (reference sequence). The CDR3 DNA reads as TGTGCCAGCAGCCAAGAAGGTGCGCAAGGCACCGGGGAGCTGTTTTTT. Its translation: CASSQEGAQGTGELFF.

The chain links TRBV7-9 to TRBJ2-3, with 10 positions matching TRBD2. Germline V CDR1 and CDR2: SEHNR, FQNEAQ (reference sequence). The V segment lost 9 bases and the J segment 1 base; nucleotides outside the gene matches: 1. The CDR3 length is 13 residues. In nucleotides, the CDR3 is TGTGCCAGGGGGACTAGCGGCACAGATACGCAGTATTTT. It encodes CARGTSGTDTQYF.

This clonotype has more than one count but fewer than ten. This chain joins TRBV6-5 and TRBJ1-1; 10 positions agree with TRBD1. This CDR3 spans 17 amino acids. V trimming: 2 bases; J trimming: 1 base; junction bases outside the gene matches: 7. Germline V CDR1 and CDR2: MNHEY, SVGAGI. CDR3 residues: CASSYTRDRGWNTEAFF. The DNA of the CDR3 is TGTGCCAGCAGTTACACCCGGGACAGGGGATGGAACACTGAAGCTTTCTTT.

This clonotype has more than one count but fewer than ten. This chain connects TRBV5-1 to TRBJ1-2, with D uncertain. Trimming removed 4 bases from V and 2 bases from J, with 12 bases in between. CDR1 SGHRS and CDR2 YFSETQ come from the germline V gene. The CDR3 has 14 amino acids. The CDR3 DNA follows: TGCGCCAGCAGCCCCCGGGTGCTGAACTATGGCTACACCTTC. Translation gives CASSPRVLNYGYTF.

J is TRBJ2-3 and V is TRBV27; 10 bases line up with TRBD2. The trim removed 3 bases at V and 5 bases at J, leaving 5 bases unmatched. Germline V CDR1 and CDR2: MNHEY, SMNVEV (reference sequence). The CDR3 is 15 residues long. The CDR3 DNA follows: TGTGCCAGCAGTTTCTCTAGCGGGGGTGGAGATACGCAGTATTTT. As protein: CASSFSSGGGDTQYF.

The chain couples TRBV20-1 to TRBJ1-5; tentatively, D is TRBD1 (6 bases). The V end was cut by 3 bases, the J end by 8 bases, with 20 bases between. Germline CDR1 is DFQATT and CDR2 is SNEGSKA (reference sequence). The CDR3 extends over 15 amino acids. This chain's CDR3 is CSASPHSGGLEPQHF. The DNA for the CDR3 is TGCAGTGCTAGCCCCCATTCGGGGGGCCTAGAGCCCCAGCATTTT.

This clonotype was found a few times. The V call is TRBV24-1, the J call TRBJ1-2; a possible D gene is TRBD1 (5 bases). CDR1 and CDR2 (germline): KGHDR, SFDVKD. Trimming left V 5 bases short and J 6 bases short, with 15 bases between. The CDR3 covers 14 residues. The chain's CDR3 is CATSATAGYDGYTF. In DNA form, the CDR3 reads TGTGCCACCAGTGCCACGGCAGGGTATGATGGCTACACCTTC.

The rearrangement joins TRBV12-3 or TRBV12-4 to TRBJ1-2; D not certain. The V end was cut by 2 bases, the J end by 7 bases, with 11 bases between. The length of the CDR3 is 13 residues. CDR3 coding DNA: TGTGCCAGCAGTTTACCGGGGTCGAGTGGCTACACCTTC. Protein product: CASSLPGSSGYTF.

The CDR3 here is CASSQATGLQPQHF. The DNA for the CDR3 is TGCGCCAGCAGCCAAGCCACAGGACTTCAGCCCCAGCATTTT. The chain recombines TRBV4-1 with TRBJ1-5; tentative D call: TRBD1 (5 bases). Per the germline V gene, CDR1 is MGHRA and CDR2 is YSYEKL. Trimming pared 1 base from V and 6 bases from J, leaving 10 bases between. This CDR3 spans 14 amino acids.

The table lists this clonotype with many counts. V usage is TRBV12-3 or TRBV12-4 and J usage is TRBJ1-3; D not resolved. The CDR3 runs 12 residues. The V end was cut by 8 bases, the J end by 0 bases, with 5 bases between. The CDR3 loop is CASGSSGNTIYF. The CDR3 DNA follows: TGTGCCAGCGGCAGCTCTGGAAACACCATATATTTT.

The chain recombines TRBV25-1 with TRBJ1-1; a weak D match, TRBD1 (5 bases). V shed 5 bases and J shed 4 bases, with 11 bases lying between them. Per germline, CDR1 MGHDK and CDR2 SYGVNS. The CDR3 spans 13 residues. Written as DNA, the CDR3 is TGTGCCAGCAGTAAGGGGTTCGGCACTGAAGCTTTCTTT. As protein: CASSKGFGTEAFF.

The genes are TRBV6-5 and TRBJ2-3, with a tentative D call TRBD1 (6 bases). In germline, CDR1 is MNHEY, CDR2 SVGAGI. CDR3 length equals 17 residues. V lost 4 bases, J lost 4 bases, and 21 bases lay in between. CDR3: CASSSHRFNRVADTQYF. CDR3 sequence (DNA): TGTGCCAGCAGTTCGCATCGCTTTAACAGGGTGGCAGATACGCAGTATTTT.

This sequence joins TRBV6-2 or TRBV6-3 and TRBJ2-1; D remains ambiguous. This CDR3 contains 13 residues. The germline CDR1 and CDR2 sequences are MNHEY and SVGEGT. With 5 bases removed from V and 1 base from J, the gap between germline ends came to 6 bases. This chain's CDR3 is CASSEQSYNEQFF. As DNA, the CDR3 is TGTGCCAGCAGTGAGCAGTCCTACAATGAGCAGTTCTTC.